These 21 T cell receptor beta chains share one sample of origin, sequenced in a study of blood T cells in healthy people across ages. A second PCR, run for roughly 7 to 12 cycles, used a sample-barcoded 5' primer plus a J-beta primer mix. In TCRdb, the 5' RACE reads were re-called with MiXCR into one record per CDR3 protein. The sample lists about 1.8 million distinct CDR3 sequences; 49% were seen once. The sample taken for sequencing was blood. These receptors were collected from a middle-aged woman in good health.

This chain links TRBV7-2 with TRBJ2-3, with D maybe TRBD2 (5 bases). V lost 1 base, J lost 4 bases, and 15 bases lay in between. From germline, CDR1 is SGHTA and CDR2 FQGNSA. This CDR3 contains 16 residues. The CDR3 region is CASSLDFSRVSDTQYF. CDR3 bases: TGTGCCAGCAGCTTAGACTTCTCGCGGGTGTCAGATACGCAGTATTTT.

The genes are TRBV9 and TRBJ2-3, with TRBD1 matching 7 bases. Germline V CDR1 and CDR2: SGDLS, YYNGEE. The CDR3 runs to 15 residues. V shed 2 bases, J shed 6 bases, and the junction held 9 bases outside the gene matches. CDR3 bases: TGTGCCAGCAGCGTCCGGGACAGACCCTTGGATACGCAGTATTTT. Residues: CASSVRDRPLDTQYF.

The sample holds a few counts of this clonotype. The rearrangement uses TRBV6-4 and TRBJ2-5; weak D call: TRBD2 (6 bases). The CDR3 has 13 residues. V lost 1 base to trimming and J lost 11 bases, with 14 bases between them. In germline, CDR1 is MRHNA, CDR2 SNTAGT. The DNA of the CDR3 is TGTGCCAGCAGTGACTTCGGCAGGGAGGCGCAGTACTTC. Residues: CASSDFGREAQYF.

This clonotype occurred a few times. DNA for the CDR3: TGTGCCAGCAGCCAATCGACTAGCGGGGGGCTCTTCAATGAGCAGTACTTC. It specifies CASSQSTSGGLFNEQYF. The chain carries TRBV4-2 and TRBJ2-7; 13 nucleotides agree with TRBD2. Looked up from germline, CDR1 is LGHNA and CDR2 is YNFKEQ. Trimming at V came to 2 bases and at J to 7 bases, leaving 11 bases not matched to a gene. The CDR3 spans 17 residues.

The chain combines TRBV6-2 or TRBV6-3 with TRBJ2-5; D is unclear. CDR3 length: 14 residues. CDR1 MNHEY and CDR2 SVGEGT come from the germline V gene. The V end was cut by 2 bases, the J end by 5 bases, with 12 bases between. In DNA form, the CDR3 reads TGTGCCAGCAGTTACGAGCTAATAACGGAGACCCAGTACTTC. Protein product: CASSYELITETQYF.

This clonotype has just a few counts. The V and J genes are TRBV20-1 and TRBJ2-5, with TRBD2 matching over 12 bases. Germline V gene sequence: CDR1 DFQATT, CDR2 SNEGSKA (reference sequence). The ends lost 0 bases at V and 1 base at J; junction bases unmatched: 6. The CDR3 runs to 17 residues. The CDR3 region is CSARDYLLAGGQETQYF. In nucleotides, the CDR3 is TGCAGTGCTAGAGATTATCTACTAGCGGGGGGCCAAGAGACCCAGTACTTC.

This clonotype was detected only once. V and J are TRBV28 and TRBJ2-3; D possibly corresponds to TRBD1 (5 bases). The CDR3 loop spans 15 amino acids. CDR1 and CDR2 from the germline V gene are MDHEN and SYDVKM. V lost 3 bases and J lost 3, with 13 bases in between. CDR3 residues: CASSFLTRQTDTQYF. Written as DNA, the CDR3 is TGTGCCAGCAGTTTCCTTACCCGACAGACAGATACGCAGTATTTT.

This clonotype was detected a few times. This chain joins TRBV5-1 and TRBJ2-1, with D unclear. The CDR3 contains 15 residues. The germline V gene encodes CDR1 SGHRS and CDR2 YFSETQ. Trimming removed 0 bases from V and 5 bases from J, with 12 bases in between. CDR3 residues: CASSLVGEPNNEQFF. In nucleotides, the CDR3 is TGCGCCAGCAGCTTGGTCGGAGAGCCAAACAATGAGCAGTTCTTC.

The chain is built from TRBV12-3 or TRBV12-4 and TRBJ1-1; no definite D call. Between the trimmed V and J ends, which lost 3 bases and 3 bases, there was a span of 14 bases. This CDR3 is 15 amino acids long. CDR3 residues: CASSFSKSRDTEAFF. The CDR3 region has the DNA TGTGCCAGCAGTTTTAGTAAGTCGAGGGACACTGAAGCTTTCTTT.

This clonotype was seen more than once but under ten times. The V and J genes are TRBV12-3 or TRBV12-4 and TRBJ2-5; TRBD2 is a possible D gene (5 bases). The CDR3 consists of 16 residues. The V and J ends lost 6 bases and 11 bases respectively, with 28 bases between them. CDR3 DNA sequence: TGTGCCAGCAGATCCTTTGGCGGGTGGTCCTACAATGAGCAGTACTTC. It translates to CASRSFGGWSYNEQYF.

The chain uses TRBV7-2 and TRBJ2-2, with a possible D match to TRBD1 (5 bases). The CDR3 contains 16 residues. The ends were cut back, 0 bases at V and 1 base at J, with 9 bases in the middle. CDR1 and CDR2 (germline): SGHTA, FQGNSA. CDR3 nucleotides: TGTGCCAGCAGCTTAGCGAGACAGCTGAACACCGGGGAGCTGTTTTTT. Translating gives CASSLARQLNTGELFF.

This clonotype showed up just a few times. The genes are TRBV6-2 or TRBV6-3 and TRBJ2-5, with 9 nucleotides matching TRBD1. Unmatched junction bases numbered 8, after V lost 8 bases and J lost 4 bases. The CDR3 sequence is 14 residues long. Germline CDR1 is MNHEY and CDR2 is SVGEGT. CDR3 in DNA: TGTGCCAGCGGAGCCACAGGGGGCGGAGAGACCCAGTACTTC. Residues: CASGATGGGETQYF.

The chain couples TRBV7-9 to TRBJ1-2; TRBD1 might be the D (6 bases). The germline V and J ends were trimmed by 3 bases and 2 bases, with 13 bases remaining between them. CDR3 length: 15 amino acids. Germline-derived CDR1 and CDR2 are SEHNR and FQNEAQ (reference sequence). As DNA, the CDR3 is TGTGCCAGCAGCTTGCCCCACAGGGACAACTATGGCTACACCTTC. This gives the protein CASSLPHRDNYGYTF.

The chain links TRBV6-2 or TRBV6-3 to TRBJ2-3; D unresolved. The germline V gene encodes CDR1 MNHEY and CDR2 SVGEGT. V was clipped by 5 bases and J by 0 bases, with 18 bases between them. CDR3 length: 17 amino acids. The CDR3 spells CASSISATGPSTDTQYF. The DNA for the CDR3 is TGTGCCAGCAGTATTTCGGCCACCGGGCCCAGCACAGATACGCAGTATTTT.

This clonotype was seen a single time. The chain has TRBV28 and TRBJ2-5, with D possibly matching TRBD2 (6 bases). Looked up from germline, CDR1 is MDHEN and CDR2 is SYDVKM. The V end lost 5 bases, the J end lost 11 bases, and 18 bases lay between the germline ends. CDR3 length: 13 amino acids. The CDR3 sequence is CASSAGRMWEQYF. The CDR3 DNA is TGTGCCAGCAGTGCGGGGAGGATGTGGGAGCAGTACTTC.

The chain couples TRBV24-1 to TRBJ1-2; unclear D gene. The V gene's germline CDR1 is KGHDR and CDR2 SFDVKD. The CDR3 consists of 13 residues. The ends were cut back, 3 bases at V and 5 bases at J, with 9 bases in the middle. In nucleotides, the CDR3 is TGTGCCACCAGTGATCGGGCAACTTATGGCTACACCTTC. Translation: CATSDRATYGYTF.

The chain recombines TRBV29-1 with TRBJ2-2; 8 bases map to TRBD2. The CDR3 spans 15 residues. V shed 4 bases, J shed 7 bases, and the junction held 11 bases outside the gene matches. Germline CDR1 reads SQVTM; CDR2 reads ANQGSEA. CDR3 nucleotide sequence: TGCAGCGTTGTTGTTGGTAGCGGGGTTGACGGGGAGCTGTTTTTT. Translation gives CSVVVGSGVDGELFF.

The sample holds a few counts of this clonotype. The chain recombines TRBV20-1 with TRBJ2-1, with 13 nucleotides matching TRBD2. V lost 6 bases, J lost 7 bases, and 6 bases stayed unmatched. This CDR3 spans 14 amino acids. Germline CDR1 is DFQATT and CDR2 is SNEGSKA (reference sequence). The chain's CDR3 is CSAILAGGLNEQFF. The CDR3 DNA reads as TGCAGTGCGATACTAGCGGGGGGGCTGAATGAGCAGTTCTTC.

The V call is TRBV27, the J call TRBJ1-1; perhaps TRBD1 as D (6 bases). Germline V gene lookup returns CDR1 MNHEY and CDR2 SMNVEV (reference sequence). Deletions cut 5 bases from V and 0 bases from J, with 13 bases between. The CDR3 covers 15 residues. The CDR3 DNA is TGTGCCAGCAGTGTAAACAGGGATATGAACACTGAAGCTTTCTTT. Protein product: CASSVNRDMNTEAFF.

V and J are TRBV10-3 and TRBJ1-5; tentative D call: TRBD1 (5 bases). The germline V gene has CDR1 ENHRY and CDR2 SYGVKD. V dropped 3 bases and J dropped 7 bases, with 7 bases sitting between them. This CDR3 spans 12 amino acids. Here the CDR3 reads CAISDGGQPQHF. In DNA, the CDR3 is TGTGCCATCAGTGACGGGGGGCAGCCCCAGCATTTT.

The chain has TRBV7-3 and TRBJ1-6; D is possibly TRBD1 (5 bases). Trimming cost V 4 bases and J 9 bases, with 10 bases left between them. CDR3 size: 13 residues. Germline V lookup: CDR1 SGHTA, CDR2 FQGTGA. The CDR3 nucleotides are TGTGCCAGCAGCTCCTCGGGGCTTTCACCCCTCCACTTT. This gives the protein CASSSSGLSPLHF.